This T cell receptor (beta chain) was captured in a study of Graves' ophthalmopathy and Graves' hyperthyroidism. Overall study findings and caveats: Discrimination between ophthalmopathy and stable hyperthyroidism by a 13-signature model showed more than 85% sensitivity and 70% to 84% specificity. The blood repertoire also included most expanded thyroid clonotypes above 0.001 frequency.

None of the included patients had other autoimmune diseases, uncontrolled infections, pregnancy or lactation, as these led to exclusion. V was pared by 2 bases and J by 0 bases, with 13 bases between. CDR3 size: 16 residues. The germline V gene encodes CDR1 SQVTM and CDR2 ANQGSEA. In the case of this clonotype: As yet, its antigen is unknown.

RNA transcripts were the template, and TCR beta CDR3 regions were amplified from them. The first round was an RT-PCR with HTBI primers, and the second round was a multiplex PCR. TCRdb itself ran the multiplex PCR reads through MiXCR, one entry per CDR3 protein. Here the sample spans 900,000 to 1,200,000 distinct CDR3 sequences, roughly 35% being singletons. This TCR derives from an adult man with Graves' hyperthyroidism. The sequenced material came from peripheral blood or thyroid tissue (not recorded which). This chain joins TRBV29-1 and TRBJ2-2; a weak D match, TRBD1 (5 bases). The CDR3 coding sequence is TGCAGCGTTGAACCAGGGCTTGGGGCGAACACCGGGGAGCTGTTTTTT. It encodes CSVEPGLGANTGELFF.